This TCR beta chain was sequenced during a study of shared clonotypes between healthy human individuals. Study at large: Each donor's CD8 memory used one plate, CD8 naive two, each CD4 subset three.

Donors were healthy HIV-negative adults without recent acute infections or vaccinations. Libraries were prepared by immunoSEQ multiplex PCR; TCRdb keeps only in-frame clonotypes and omits some of them. The table has some 1,100,000 clones, about four fifths seen once. Sequenced material: memory CD4+ T cells from PBMCs. Noted subset: CD45RA-negative fraction. The TCR sequence derives from a young man in good health. Some clones in this sample may be carry-over from other donors' samples.

CDR3 nucleotides: TGTGCCAGCGCCCCGGGACGGTTTCTAGCGGAGTACAATGAGCAGTTCTTC. Its protein is CASAPGRFLAEYNEQFF. The genes are TRBV28 and TRBJ2-1; 7 positions match TRBD2. The CDR3 is 17 amino acids. V dropped 8 bases and J dropped 4; count of bases not matched to a gene: 17. Looked up from germline, CDR1 is MDHEN and CDR2 is SYDVKM. Together with reference TRBV28 and TRBJ2-1, the CDR3 gives the full variable domain: DVKVTQSSRYLVKRTGEKVFLECVQDMDHENMFWYRQDPGLGLRLIYFSYDVKMKEKGDIPEGYSVSREKKERFSLILESASTNQTSMYLCASAPGRFLAEYNEQFFGPGTRLTVL.